The 5 T cell receptor beta chains listed next were all sequenced from one sample in a study of T cell responses to AZD1222 COVID-19 vaccine. Assay: immunoSEQ multiplex PCR; the TCRdb copy retains only in-frame clones and omits some. The sample holds 110,000 to 150,000 clones; approximately 83% are singletons and the top ten take 8%. Sequences were derived from peripheral blood, sampled on day 0 of AZD1222 vaccination. The receptors were gathered from an adult in good health.

The V and J genes are TRBV4-2 and TRBJ2-1; maybe TRBD2 (6 bases). This CDR3 has 15 amino acids. V dropped 1 base and J dropped 3 bases, with 10 bases sitting between them. Per germline, CDR1 LGHNA and CDR2 YNFKEQ. The DNA for the CDR3 is TGTGCCAGCAGCCAAGCCTGGGACTTCTACAATGAGCAGTTCTTC. As protein: CASSQAWDFYNEQFF.

The rearrangement uses TRBV5-6 and TRBJ2-7; a weak D match, TRBD1 (5 bases). Germline lookup yields CDR1 SGHDT and CDR2 YYEEEE. The CDR3 has 14 amino acids. V shed 4 bases and J shed 6 bases, with 17 bases lying between them. The CDR3 region has the DNA TGTGCCAGCAGCCTCCCATACTTCCAGGGCGAGCAGTACTTC. It specifies CASSLPYFQGEQYF. The entire variable domain, with the rest obtained from reference TRBV5-6 and TRBJ2-7, is as follows: DAGVTQSPTHLIKTRGQQVTLRCSPKSGHDTVSWYQQALGQGPQFIFQYYEEEERQRGNFPDRFSGHQFPNYSSELNVNALLLGDSALYLCASSLPYFQGEQYFGPGTRLTVT.

The chain uses TRBV5-1 and TRBJ1-1; 8 bases agree with TRBD1. The CDR3 is 14 residues long. With V trimmed by 4 bases and J by 2 bases, 4 bases remained unmatched. Per germline, CDR1 SGHRS and CDR2 YFSETQ. DNA for the CDR3: TGCGCCAGCAGCGCGGCAGGGGGCAACACTGAAGCTTTCTTT. This encodes CASSAAGGNTEAFF.

On this clone: The identical CDR3 is also encoded by other nucleotide sequences in the sample. The rearrangement joins TRBV23-1 to TRBJ1-2; unclear D gene. TRBV23-1 is reported as an ORF; its role is uncertain. This CDR3 has 16 residues. The V end was cut by 6 bases, the J end by 1 base, with 18 bases between. The CDR3 region is CASSPTDVGSNYGYTF. DNA for the CDR3: TGCGCCAGCAGCCCTACGGACGTGGGCAGTAACTATGGCTACACCTTC.

This clone has only one observation. The chain has TRBV29-1 and TRBJ1-3; D uncertain. The CDR3 is 13 amino acids. The germline CDR1 and CDR2 sequences are SQVTM and ANQGSEA. Deletions cut 7 bases from V and 7 bases from J, with 17 bases between. CDR3 loop: CSAQATSRNTIYF. Here the CDR3 DNA reads TGCAGCGCCCAAGCTACCTCCCGGAACACCATATATTTT.